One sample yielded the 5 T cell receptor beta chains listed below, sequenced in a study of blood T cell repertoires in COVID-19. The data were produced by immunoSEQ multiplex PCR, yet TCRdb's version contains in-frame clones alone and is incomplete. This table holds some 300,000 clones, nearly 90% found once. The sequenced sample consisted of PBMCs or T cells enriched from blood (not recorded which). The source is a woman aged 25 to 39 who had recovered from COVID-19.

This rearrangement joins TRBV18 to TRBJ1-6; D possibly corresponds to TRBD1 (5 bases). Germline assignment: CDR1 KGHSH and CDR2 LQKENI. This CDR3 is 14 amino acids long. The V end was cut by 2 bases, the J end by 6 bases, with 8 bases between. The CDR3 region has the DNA TGTGCCAGCTCACCAGAACAGGTTAATTCACCCCTCCACTTT. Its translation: CASSPEQVNSPLHF.

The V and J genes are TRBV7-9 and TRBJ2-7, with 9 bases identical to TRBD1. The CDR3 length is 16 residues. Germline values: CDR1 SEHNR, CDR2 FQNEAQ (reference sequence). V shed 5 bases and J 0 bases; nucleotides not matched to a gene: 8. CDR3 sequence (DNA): TGTGCCAGCAGCCCACCAAGGGACAGGGCCTCCTACGAGCAGTACTTC. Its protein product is CASSPPRDRASYEQYF.

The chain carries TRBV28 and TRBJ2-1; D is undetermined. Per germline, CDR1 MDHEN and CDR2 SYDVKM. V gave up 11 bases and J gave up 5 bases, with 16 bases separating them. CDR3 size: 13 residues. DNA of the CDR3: TGTGCCGGCGCCCCTAGAAGGAACAATGAGCAGTTCTTC. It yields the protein CAGAPRRNNEQFF.

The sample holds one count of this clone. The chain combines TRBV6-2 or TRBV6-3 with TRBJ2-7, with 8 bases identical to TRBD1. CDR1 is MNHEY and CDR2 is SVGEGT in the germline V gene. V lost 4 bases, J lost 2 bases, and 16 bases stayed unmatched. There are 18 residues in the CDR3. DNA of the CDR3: TGTGCCAGCAGTTTCTCAGCCCGGGACAGGCAGACCCCCTACGAGCAGTACTTC. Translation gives CASSFSARDRQTPYEQYF.

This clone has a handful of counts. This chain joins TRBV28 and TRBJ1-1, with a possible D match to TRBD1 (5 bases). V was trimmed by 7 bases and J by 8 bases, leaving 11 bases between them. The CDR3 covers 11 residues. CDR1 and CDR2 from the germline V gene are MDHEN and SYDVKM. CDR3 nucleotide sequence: TGTGCCAGCACCCTCCCAGGGGAAGCTTTCTTT. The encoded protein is CASTLPGEAFF.